This T cell receptor beta chain was retrieved from a study of blood T cells in healthy people across ages. Study as a whole: About one barcoded beta molecule per two T cells was the capture yield of template switching. Study outcomes and limitations: Diversity of TCR beta per million T cells declined in a roughly linear way with age. The study regarded diversity estimates from one million T cells as underestimates.

Through a sample-barcoded 5' primer and a J-beta primer mix, a second PCR was run for roughly 6 to 12 cycles. Sequencing recovered at least 3 million CDR3-containing paired-end reads from each sample. MiXCR was run by TCRdb on the 5' RACE reads, yielding one entry per CDR3 protein. The sample lists hundreds of thousands of distinct CDR3 sequences, more than 50% seen once, with roughly 25% in the top ten. About this clonotype: No antigen is known for it.

CDR3 length equals 12 residues. CDR1 is LNHNV, CDR2 YYDKDF, per germline (reference sequence). The V gene is TRBV15, the J gene TRBJ2-7; D is ambiguous. The J call may be in error: the DNA end matches TRBJ2-5 better. The sequence derives from a middle-aged man in good health. The sample was blood. In nucleotides, the CDR3 is TGTGCCACCAGCAGAGGTTATGTGACCCAGTACTTC. It specifies CATSRGYVTQYF.